A selection of T cell receptor beta chains follows, all from one sample in a study of relationships among human T cell subsets. TCRdb reprocessed the multiplex PCR reads with MiXCR, giving one entry per CDR3 protein. The sample holds about 12,000 distinct CDR3 sequences, around 64% seen once. Sequenced: CD4+ Th1 cells sorted from blood. The receptors were sampled from a middle-aged man in good health. The CDR3 runs from the conserved cysteine through the conserved F or W. D genes are given only for firm matches. Where a row states a size, it is once, few, many or the class of an expanded clone; other rows omit it.

j_call | d_call | clone_size | v_call | cdr3_aa | cdr3_nt
TRBJ1-1 | NA | once | TRBV7-9 | CASSLLTGETEAFF | TGTGCCAGCAGCTTATTAACAGGCGAGACTGAAGCTTTCTTT
TRBJ2-7 | NA | NA | TRBV28 | CASISGDSYEQYF | TGTGCCAGCATATCAGGGGATTCCTACGAGCAGTACTTC
TRBJ2-5 | NA | NA | TRBV5-1 | CASSLLGQETQYF | TGCGCCAGCAGCTTACTAGGCCAAGAGACCCAGTACTTC
TRBJ1-2 | TRBD1 | NA | TRBV4-1 | CASSQPRDRDYGYTF | TGCGCCAGCAGCCAACCCCGGGACAGGGATTATGGCTACACCTTC
TRBJ2-7 | TRBD1 | NA | TRBV27 | CASSTTGGSYEQYF | TGTGCCAGCTCCACGACAGGGGGCTCCTACGAGCAGTACTTC
TRBJ2-3 | NA | NA | TRBV11-2 | CASSLVLDSDTQYF | TGTGCCAGCAGCTTAGTCTTAGATTCAGATACGCAGTATTTT
TRBJ2-1 | NA | NA | TRBV28 | CASSIRQNRRQFF | TGTGCCAGCAGTATTCGACAAAATCGGCGGCAGTTCTTC
TRBJ1-5 | NA | NA | TRBV29-1 | CSVGGNSNQPQHF | TGCAGCGTTGGAGGCAATAGCAATCAGCCCCAGCATTTT
TRBJ2-7 | TRBD2 | NA | TRBV4-1 | CASSQTSGEPYEQYF | TGCGCCAGCAGCCAAACTAGCGGGGAGCCCTACGAGCAGTACTTC
TRBJ1-4 | NA | few | TRBV5-4 | CASSLLGQNEKLFF | TGCGCCAGCAGCTTACTGGGACAAAATGAAAAACTGTTTTTT
TRBJ2-1 | NA | NA | TRBV28 | CASSLFPDLYEQFF | TGTGCCAGCAGTTTGTTTCCAGATCTCTATGAGCAGTTCTTC
TRBJ2-7 | NA | NA | TRBV12-3/TRBV12-4 | CASSFVGTNLYEQYF | TGTGCCAGCAGTTTCGTTGGGACAAACTTGTACGAGCAGTACTTC
TRBJ2-3 | NA | NA | TRBV11-2 | CASSLRLVSADTQYF | TGTGCCAGCAGCTTACGCCTAGTTAGTGCGGATACGCAGTATTTT
TRBJ1-2 | NA | NA | TRBV6-5 | CASSSFKGGYTF | TGTGCCAGCAGTTCCTTCAAGGGTGGCTACACCTTC
TRBJ2-2 | TRBD2 | few | TRBV29-1 | CSVQAQRGGSSTGELFF | TGCAGCGTTCAGGCCCAGCGGGGGGGCTCGAGCACCGGGGAGCTGTTTTTT
TRBJ1-3 | NA | NA | TRBV5-1 | CASSLDYSGNTIYF | TGCGCCAGCAGCTTAGATTACTCTGGAAACACCATATATTTT
TRBJ2-1 | TRBD2 | NA | TRBV10-3 | CAISPGLTNEQFF | TGTGCCATCAGCCCGGGACTAACAAATGAGCAGTTCTTC
TRBJ2-5 | TRBD2 | NA | TRBV7-9 | CASSSLAGSETQYF | TGTGCCAGCAGCTCCCTAGCGGGATCGGAGACCCAGTACTTC
TRBJ2-7 | NA | NA | TRBV5-1 | CASRSGTQSYEQYF | TGCGCCAGCAGGTCCGGGACACAATCCTACGAGCAGTACTTC
TRBJ2-5 | TRBD1 | NA | TRBV12-3/TRBV12-4 | CASGATGGLRTQYF | TGTGCCAGCGGGGCGACAGGGGGCTTGAGGACCCAGTACTTC
TRBJ1-1 | NA | NA | TRBV29-1 | CSVEVPFMNTEAFF | TGCAGCGTTGAAGTCCCGTTCATGAACACTGAAGCTTTCTTT
TRBJ2-3 | NA | NA | TRBV28 | CASGQGTDTQYF | TGTGCCTCGGGGCAGGGCACAGATACGCAGTATTTT
TRBJ2-1 | NA | NA | TRBV11-2 | CASSPGLHSYNEQFF | TGTGCCAGCAGCCCGGGACTCCACTCCTACAATGAGCAGTTCTTC
TRBJ2-7 | TRBD2 | NA | TRBV11-3 | CASSLLSGSYEQYF | TGTGCCAGCAGCTTACTGAGCGGGAGCTACGAGCAGTACTTC
TRBJ1-5 | NA | NA | TRBV4-1 | CASSQESGRGNQPQHF | TGCGCCAGCAGCCAAGAAAGCGGGCGGGGAAATCAGCCCCAGCATTTT
TRBJ1-3 | NA | NA | TRBV5-6 | CASSSGPGSGNTIYF | TGTGCCAGCAGCTCGGGACCTGGCTCTGGAAACACCATATATTTT
TRBJ1-1 | NA | NA | TRBV25-1 | CASSESLIGLNTEAFF | TGTGCCAGCAGTGAATCGCTAATAGGCTTGAACACTGAAGCTTTCTTT
TRBJ2-7 | TRBD2 | once | TRBV6-5 | CASSRTSAYEQYF | TGTGCCAGCAGCCGGACTAGCGCCTACGAGCAGTACTTC
TRBJ2-2 | TRBD2 | NA | TRBV12-3/TRBV12-4 | CASRTAGAVNTGELFF | TGTGCCAGCAGGACAGCGGGAGCTGTGAACACCGGGGAGCTGTTTTTT
TRBJ2-5 | NA | NA | TRBV29-1 | CSAWGVQETQYF | TGCAGCGCCTGGGGAGTACAAGAGACCCAGTACTTC
TRBJ2-5 | NA | NA | TRBV5-1 | CASSSQGPPETQYF | TGCGCCAGCAGCTCCCAGGGGCCCCCAGAGACCCAGTACTTC
TRBJ2-3 | NA | once | TRBV12-3/TRBV12-4 | CASGGWGTDTQYF | TGTGCCAGCGGCGGGTGGGGCACAGATACGCAGTATTTT
TRBJ1-2 | TRBD1 | NA | TRBV20-1 | CSASRQGVGYGYTF | TGCAGTGCTAGCCGACAGGGGGTGGGCTATGGCTACACCTTC
TRBJ1-1 | NA | NA | TRBV11-2 | CASSFSSLRTEAFF | TGTGCCAGCAGCTTTTCAAGTCTTCGGACTGAAGCTTTCTTT
TRBJ2-5 | NA | few | TRBV28 | CASSRPGKETQYF | TGTGCCAGCAGCCGCCCGGGGAAAGAGACCCAGTACTTC